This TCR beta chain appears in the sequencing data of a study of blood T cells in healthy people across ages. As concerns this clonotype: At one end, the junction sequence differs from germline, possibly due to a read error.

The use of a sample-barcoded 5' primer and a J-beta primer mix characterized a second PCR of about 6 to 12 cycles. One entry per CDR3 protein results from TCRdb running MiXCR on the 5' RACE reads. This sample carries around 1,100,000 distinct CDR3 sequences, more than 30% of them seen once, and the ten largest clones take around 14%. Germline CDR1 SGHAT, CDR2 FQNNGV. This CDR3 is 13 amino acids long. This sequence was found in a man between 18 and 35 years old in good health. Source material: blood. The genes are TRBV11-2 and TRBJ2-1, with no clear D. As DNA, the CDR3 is TGTGCCAGCAGCTTCGGCTACTACGATGAGCAGTTCTTC. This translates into CASSFGYYDEQFF.